This T cell receptor (beta chain) was captured by sequencing in a study of blood T cell repertoires in COVID-19. The wider study: Acute-phase and convalescent COVID-19 samples originated in the United States, Italy and Spain. T cells, B-cell-depleted T cells, or PBMCs supplied cDNA or gDNA.

Authors' methods: Reference gene primer amplification gave nucleated cell count estimates. Profiling relied on immunoSEQ multiplex PCR, and the TCRdb table lists in-frame clones only, not all of them. Clonal size and the V and J genes are those of that table, whereas D and trimming came from the DNA. The sample includes some 83,000 clones, approximately 87% of them seen just once. There are 14 residues in the CDR3. The V end lost 4 bases, the J end lost 5 bases, and 15 bases lay between the germline ends. The germline V gene has CDR1 SGHRS and CDR2 YFSETQ. This clonotype was obtained from a man aged 80 or over in a cohort sampled during active COVID-19. The sequenced sample was peripheral blood. The chain couples TRBV5-1 to TRBJ1-2; D is unclear. The CDR3 bases are TGCGCCAGCAGCCTCGGCGGAAGTTATTATGGCTACACCTTC. Its protein is CASSLGGSYYGYTF.